Below, 30 T cell receptor beta chains from the same sample are listed, as sequenced in a study of siplizumab effects on memory and regulatory T cells. Profiling relied on immunoSEQ multiplex PCR, and the TCRdb table lists in-frame clones only, not all of them. The data show 50,000 to 75,000 clones, with 90% to 97% seen just once and about 0.1% held by the top ten. The specimen sequenced was naive CD8+ T cells sorted from blood. Receptor source: a human donor in good health.

This clone was recorded a few times. This chain uses TRBV11-2 with TRBJ2-7; tentatively, D is TRBD2 (5 bases). This CDR3 spans 16 amino acids. V lost 0 bases and J lost 0, with 12 bases in between. Germline lookup yields CDR1 SGHAT and CDR2 FQNNGV. CDR3 bases: TGTGCCAGCAGCTTAGAGCGGGTGTGCGCCTCCTACGAGCAGTACTTC. It is translated as CASSLERVCASYEQYF.

The CDR3 DNA is TGCAGCGTCACCGACACGATTGCCTACGAGCAGTACTTC. It translates to CSVTDTIAYEQYF. The rearrangement joins TRBV29-1 to TRBJ2-7; D gene ambiguous. The CDR3 runs to 13 residues. Trimming took 6 bases from V and 2 from J, leaving 14 bases between them. Germline-derived CDR1 and CDR2 are SQVTM and ANQGSEA.

The chain carries TRBV5-6 and TRBJ2-7; 7 bases match TRBD2. After removal of 4 bases from V and 2 bases from J, the junction contained 6 bases not matched to a gene. CDR3 length: 14 residues. Germline V gene data show CDR1 as SGHDT and CDR2 as YYEEEE. The CDR3, as DNA: TGTGCCAGCAGCCCCGGGGGGACCCCCTACGAGCAGTACTTC. Its protein product is CASSPGGTPYEQYF.

The V call is TRBV13, the J call TRBJ2-1; 7 bases align to TRBD2. Germline values: CDR1 PRHDT, CDR2 FYEKMQ (reference sequence). The CDR3 extends over 16 amino acids. Trimming removed 0 bases from V and 0 bases from J; junction bases left unmatched: 2. CDR3 protein: CASSLGSGVSYNEQFF. The CDR3 region has the DNA TGTGCCAGCAGCTTAGGAAGCGGGGTCTCCTACAATGAGCAGTTCTTC.

The chain employs TRBV19 and TRBJ2-1; D is perhaps TRBD1 or TRBD2 (6 bases each). The V end was cut by 8 bases, the J end by 0 bases, with 20 bases between. The germline V gene encodes CDR1 LNHDA and CDR2 SQIVND (reference sequence). The CDR3 is 17 residues long. CDR3 sequence (DNA): TGTGCCAGTTTCCTATCGGGGGCCACCGCCTCCTACAATGAGCAGTTCTTC. Its translation: CASFLSGATASYNEQFF.

V usage is TRBV4-1 and J usage is TRBJ2-1; TRBD2 matches at 10 bases. The CDR3 extends over 15 amino acids. The trim removed 4 bases at V and 7 bases at J, leaving 7 bases unmatched. Looked up from germline, CDR1 is MGHRA and CDR2 is YSYEKL. The CDR3 bases are TGCGCCAGCAGCCCGTCTAGCGGGGGCACAAATGAGCAGTTCTTC. Amino acids: CASSPSSGGTNEQFF.

The chain uses TRBV6-6 and TRBJ2-1; D ambiguous. Per the germline V gene, CDR1 is MNHNY and CDR2 is SVGAGI (reference sequence). The ends were cut back, 2 bases at V and 0 bases at J, with 8 bases in the middle. The CDR3 covers 15 residues. CDR3: CASSYGLVSYNEQFF. The CDR3 nucleotides are TGTGCCAGCAGTTACGGATTAGTCTCCTACAATGAGCAGTTCTTC.

In regard to this clone: This CDR3 is also generated by other DNA sequences in the sample. This chain uses TRBV6-5 with TRBJ2-3, with TRBD2 identical over 8 bases. V was clipped by 1 base and J by 0 bases; unmatched bases: 0. CDR1 and CDR2 from the germline V gene are MNHEY and SVGAGI. This CDR3 is 15 amino acids long. Written as DNA, the CDR3 is TGTGCCAGCAGTTACTTAGCGGGAAGCACAGATACGCAGTATTTT. It encodes CASSYLAGSTDTQYF.

Here the CDR3 reads CASSPQTGQAYNEQFF. In DNA form, the CDR3 reads TGTGCCAGCAGCCCCCAGACGGGACAGGCCTACAATGAGCAGTTCTTC. This sequence joins TRBV7-9 and TRBJ2-1, with 8 bases identical to TRBD1. Looked up from germline, CDR1 is SEHNR and CDR2 is FQNEAQ (reference sequence). This CDR3 comprises 16 residues. V was pared by 5 bases and J by 2 bases, with 8 bases of the junction left unmatched.

The V and J genes are TRBV9 and TRBJ2-7, with D unclear. Germline CDR1 reads SGDLS; CDR2 reads YYNGEE. This CDR3 region has 13 residues. V shed 3 bases and J shed 3 bases, with 10 bases lying between them. The CDR3 coding sequence is TGTGCCAGCAGCGGGAGCGATGGCTACGAGCAGTACTTC. Translating gives CASSGSDGYEQYF. The entire variable domain, with the rest obtained from reference TRBV9 and TRBJ2-7, is as follows: DSGVTQTPKHLITATGQRVTLRCSPRSGDLSVYWYQQSLDQGLQFLIQYYNGEERAKGNILERFSAQQFPDLHSELNLSSLELGDSALYFCASSGSDGYEQYFGPGTRLTVT.

This rearrangement joins TRBV5-6 to TRBJ1-6; the match to TRBD1 covers 9 bases. CDR1 and CDR2 from the germline V gene are SGHDT and YYEEEE. The CDR3 runs 16 residues. V was clipped by 0 bases and J by 10 bases; unmatched bases: 8. The CDR3 DNA reads as TGTGCCAGCAGCTTGGACGGGACAGGGTATGACTCACCCCTCCACTTT. Translating it yields CASSLDGTGYDSPLHF.

The chain has TRBV15 and TRBJ2-5; D perhaps matches TRBD1 (5 bases). V dropped 1 base and J dropped 5 bases, with 8 bases sitting between them. The CDR3 covers 13 residues. Looked up from germline, CDR1 is LNHNV and CDR2 is YYDKDF (reference sequence). The CDR3 DNA sequence: TGTGCCACCAGCAGAGCTAGGGGTGAGACCCAGTACTTC. Translated: CATSRARGETQYF.

The genes are TRBV9 and TRBJ2-6; 7 positions match TRBD2. Germline V lookup: CDR1 SGDLS, CDR2 YYNGEE. CDR3 length: 18 residues. The trim removed 4 bases at V and 0 bases at J, leaving 10 bases unmatched. The CDR3 coding sequence is TGTGCCAGCAGCTTGGGGGACTATTCACTCTCTGGGGCCAACGTCCTGACTTTC. Its protein is CASSLGDYSLSGANVLTF. The whole variable domain, filled in from reference TRBV9 and TRBJ2-6, reads DSGVTQTPKHLITATGQRVTLRCSPRSGDLSVYWYQQSLDQGLQFLIQYYNGEERAKGNILERFSAQQFPDLHSELNLSSLELGDSALYFCASSLGDYSLSGANVLTFGAGSRLTVL.

The gene calls are TRBV28 and TRBJ2-5; either TRBD1 or TRBD2 may supply D (5 bases each). Per the germline V gene, CDR1 is MDHEN and CDR2 is SYDVKM. There are 14 residues in the CDR3. Trimming cost V 6 bases and J 5 bases, with 16 bases left between them. In DNA, the CDR3 is TGTGCCAGCAGAGAGGAGAGGGGATGGGAGACCCAGTACTTC. It encodes CASREERGWETQYF.

This chain links TRBV6-5 with TRBJ1-6; D remains unclear. Germline V gene data show CDR1 as MNHEY and CDR2 as SVGAGI. Trimming removed 7 bases from V and 8 bases from J, with 9 bases in between. The CDR3 runs 12 residues. CDR3 sequence: CASKLWDSPLHF. CDR3 nucleotides: TGTGCCAGCAAACTATGGGATTCACCCCTCCACTTT.

This sequence joins TRBV7-7 and TRBJ2-2, with D uncertain. Trimming took 1 base from V and 2 from J, leaving 5 bases between them. Germline CDR1 reads SSHAT; CDR2 reads FNYEAQ (reference sequence). CDR3 length: 14 residues. For the CDR3, the DNA is TGTGCCAGCAGCTTAGGGGGAAACACCGGGGAGCTGTTTTTT. Translated: CASSLGGNTGELFF.

The rearrangement uses TRBV4-1 and TRBJ2-5; 7 bases align to TRBD2. J was trimmed by 7 bases and V by 1 base; bases with no gene match: 6. The germline V gene has CDR1 MGHRA and CDR2 YSYEKL. The CDR3 spans 14 residues. The CDR3 here is CASSQGGTGGTQYF. For the CDR3, the DNA is TGCGCCAGCAGCCAAGGAGGGACGGGGGGGACCCAGTACTTC.

The chain has TRBV6-5 and TRBJ2-2; D not certain. Trimming shortened V by 4 bases and J by 5 bases, and 5 bases separated the two germline ends. This CDR3 is built from 12 residues. Germline V gene data show CDR1 as MNHEY and CDR2 as SVGAGI. CDR3 DNA sequence: TGTGCCAGCAGTTCGTGGACCGGGGAGCTGTTTTTT. Protein: CASSSWTGELFF.

The V and J genes are TRBV7-9 and TRBJ1-2; 9 bases agree with TRBD1. V was pared by 5 bases and J by 2 bases, with 6 bases of the junction left unmatched. This CDR3 has 15 residues. CDR1 and CDR2 from the germline V gene are SEHNR and FQNEAQ (reference sequence). The CDR3 loop reads CASSLGGTGNYGYTF. The CDR3 DNA reads TGTGCCAGCAGCCTGGGGGGGACAGGGAACTATGGCTACACCTTC.

This rearrangement joins TRBV6-5 to TRBJ2-2; D unresolved. V lost 7 bases to trimming and J lost 7 bases, with 7 bases between them. Germline CDR1 and CDR2: MNHEY and SVGAGI. The CDR3 is 11 residues long. DNA of the CDR3: TGTGCCAGCACCTGGGGCGGGGAGCTGTTTTTT. Translation: CASTWGGELFF.

The rearrangement joins TRBV7-9 to TRBJ2-7, with D perhaps matching TRBD1 or TRBD2 (6 bases each). The V and J ends lost 8 bases and 6 bases respectively, with 11 bases between them. Germline CDR1 and CDR2: SEHNR and FQNEAQ (reference sequence). The CDR3 runs 11 residues. CDR3 in DNA: TGTGCCAGCCAGGGGAGGTTCGAGCAGTACTTC. Protein product: CASQGRFEQYF.

The V gene is TRBV9, the J gene TRBJ2-1; 8 nucleotides match TRBD2. The length of the CDR3 is 13 residues. The V and J ends lost 3 bases and 9 bases, in that order; junction bases with no gene match: 5. Germline V gene data show CDR1 as SGDLS and CDR2 as YYNGEE. This chain's CDR3 is CASSARGGGEQFF. In DNA form, the CDR3 reads TGTGCCAGCAGCGCCCGGGGGGGAGGTGAGCAGTTCTTC.

The J gene is TRBJ1-4, the V gene TRBV4-3; tentatively, D is TRBD1 (5 bases). The V end lost 4 bases, the J end lost 0 bases, and 9 bases lay between the germline ends. This CDR3 spans 15 amino acids. Per germline, CDR1 LGHNA and CDR2 YSLEER. The CDR3 DNA reads TGCGCCAGCAGCCCCGGGACTGCAACTAATGAAAAACTGTTTTTT. Its protein is CASSPGTATNEKLFF.

The J gene is TRBJ1-5, the V gene TRBV10-2, with D uncertain. The CDR3 totals 14 residues. In germline, CDR1 is WSHSY, CDR2 SAAADI. Between the trimmed V and J ends, which lost 0 bases and 0 bases, there was a span of 3 bases. The CDR3 bases are TGCGCCAGCAGTGAGTCTTATAGCAATCAGCCCCAGCATTTT. Its translation: CASSESYSNQPQHF.

The rearrangement links TRBV19 to TRBJ1-5; the D gene is possibly TRBD1 (6 bases). CDR1 and CDR2 (germline): LNHDA, SQIVND (reference sequence). The CDR3 has 13 residues. V lost 5 bases, J lost 5 bases, and 10 bases lay in between. CDR3 bases: TGTGCCAGTAGTCCCCAGGGGTATCAGCCCCAGCATTTT. Encoded protein: CASSPQGYQPQHF.

V is TRBV11-1 and J is TRBJ2-5, with 10 bases fitting TRBD2. The germline CDR1 and CDR2 sequences are SGHAT and FQDESV (reference sequence). J lost 1 base, V lost 2 bases, and 1 base had no gene match. The CDR3 has 15 amino acids. The CDR3: CASSLLAGAQETQYF. The CDR3 nucleotides read TGTGCCAGCAGCTTACTAGCGGGGGCCCAAGAGACCCAGTACTTC.

The chain combines TRBV5-4 with TRBJ1-3; no reliable D call. Trimming took 4 bases from V and 0 from J, leaving 14 bases between them. CDR1 SGHNT and CDR2 YYREEE come from the germline V gene (reference sequence). This CDR3 spans 16 amino acids. The CDR3: CASSPDGPSSGNTIYF. The CDR3 DNA sequence: TGTGCCAGCAGCCCAGATGGTCCAAGCTCTGGAAACACCATATATTTT.

The chain employs TRBV9 and TRBJ1-2; D uncertain. Per germline, CDR1 SGDLS and CDR2 YYNGEE. V lost 1 base and J lost 7, with 14 bases in between. This CDR3 region has 14 residues. This CDR3 reads CASSVTEAGIGYTF. CDR3 coding DNA: TGTGCCAGCAGCGTAACAGAAGCGGGAATTGGCTACACCTTC.

The chain joins TRBV4-1 to TRBJ1-3, with D possibly being TRBD1 (5 bases). This CDR3 has 20 amino acids. The germline gives CDR1 MGHRA, CDR2 YSYEKL. V gave up 4 bases and J gave up 4 bases, with 29 bases separating them. This CDR3 reads CASSLSEGRLVVTPGNTIYF. CDR3 coding DNA: TGCGCCAGCAGCCTAAGCGAGGGGCGGTTGGTCGTCACACCGGGAAACACCATATATTTT.

This chain connects TRBV4-3 to TRBJ2-7, with TRBD1 identical over 8 bases. The CDR3 consists of 16 residues. CDR1 is LGHNA, CDR2 YSLEER, per germline. The V and J ends lost 0 bases and 6 bases, in that order; junction bases with no gene match: 10. As DNA, the CDR3 is TGCGCCAGCAGCCAAGAAGGGATGCAGGGGGCCTCCGAGCAGTACTTC. It specifies CASSQEGMQGASEQYF.